A selection of T cell receptor beta chains follows, all from one sample in a study of regulatory T cells in long-lasting Graves disease. MiXCR was run by TCRdb on the multiplex PCR reads, yielding one entry per CDR3 protein. The sample carries a few hundred thousand distinct CDR3 sequences, 20% to 25% recorded once. Sequencing was performed on peripheral blood mononuclear cells (PBMCs), taken when the disease was refractory, from a patient treated with antithyroid drugs. The receptors stem from a female donor with Graves disease. CDR3s include the opening cysteine and the closing phenylalanine or tryptophan. Clone size is shown for a subset of rows, as once, few, many or a class of expanded clone.

J gene	V gene	clone size	CDR3 protein
TRBJ2-7	TRBV20-1	few	CSASMTGISYEQYF
TRBJ1-4	TRBV20-1	.	CSARGTGDNEKLFF
TRBJ2-7	TRBV7-8	many	CASSLGGPFYEQYF
TRBJ1-2	TRBV2	.	CASSFFPGNGYTF
TRBJ1-1	TRBV12-3/TRBV12-4	few	CASKIEGGWTEAFF
TRBJ1-2	TRBV27	many	CASHPEGADSYGYTF
TRBJ2-7	TRBV20-1	many	CSARDLAGLPYEQYF
TRBJ1-5	TRBV19	.	CASSSDRYYSNQPQHF
TRBJ1-4	TRBV7-9	.	CASSTTGTGTTNEKLFF
TRBJ1-5	TRBV5-6	.	CASNTMGANQPQHF
TRBJ2-5	TRBV5-1	many	CASSLEGTGKSKQETQYF
TRBJ1-1	TRBV7-9	.	CASSRWTEEGAFF
TRBJ1-1	TRBV5-1	.	CASSVQGQRTEAFF
TRBJ1-1	TRBV15	many	CATSRYPQGGGTEAFF
TRBJ1-4	TRBV29-1	many	CSVDRGREKLFF
TRBJ2-2	TRBV5-1	few	CASSLQGATGELFF
TRBJ2-2	TRBV7-2	many	CASSLQGVGELFF
TRBJ2-7	TRBV7-2	many	CASSSFGSYEQYF
TRBJ2-7	TRBV11-2	.	CASSLDGMWGGREQYF
TRBJ2-3	TRBV11-2	.	CASSSLSGGGVRAQYF
TRBJ1-1	TRBV6-1	many	CASSEQRRGTEAFF
TRBJ1-1	TRBV19	.	CASSKDSTEAFF
TRBJ2-7	TRBV6-5	many	CASSYNRAYEQYF
TRBJ2-7	TRBV4-3	few	CASSQDAGINEQYF
TRBJ1-1	TRBV29-1	.	CSVVRHLNTEAFF
TRBJ2-5	TRBV7-3	many	CASSLGGSRVGETQYF
TRBJ2-5	TRBV15	many	CATSRDQRRGLALGETQYF
TRBJ2-5	TRBV2	many	CASSFDRFQETQYF
TRBJ2-3	TRBV27	few	CASRYGFTSTDTQYF
TRBJ1-1	TRBV29-1	many	CSSVGGENTEAFF
TRBJ1-6	TRBV27	.	CASMGQGGIGSPLHF
TRBJ1-1	TRBV4-1	few	CASSRGGEYTEAFF
TRBJ1-6	TRBV5-1	few	CASSLLTAYNSPLHF
TRBJ2-7	TRBV10-3	many	CAITRDGGFYEQYF
TRBJ1-1	TRBV7-2	many	CASSPVWGGTEAFF
TRBJ1-5	TRBV27	.	CACLGYHGGKGNQPQHF
TRBJ2-7	TRBV28	few	CASSPTPLAGVYEQYF
TRBJ2-5	TRBV30	many	CAWSVGGTQYF
TRBJ2-2	TRBV9	few	CASSPGTGSHGEELFF
TRBJ2-7	TRBV11-2	many	CASSLFGTLTYEQYF
TRBJ1-2	TRBV4-2	few	CASSPGQGLVYGYTF
TRBJ2-7	TRBV20-1	many	CSARDGAGDIYEQYF
TRBJ1-5	TRBV20-1	many	CSAEGRTGQPQHF
TRBJ1-2	TRBV20-1	many	CSAISGDNYGYTF
TRBJ2-3	TRBV2	many	CATSTSERTDTQYF
TRBJ2-4	TRBV7-8	.	CASSKTKPTGGKNIQYF
TRBJ2-7	TRBV20-1	.	CSAPRASGDLLYEQYF
TRBJ2-2	TRBV13	few	CASSLGGLAGGAGELFF